The rows below give T cell receptor beta chains drawn from one sample of a study of blood T cell repertoires in COVID-19. Libraries were prepared by immunoSEQ multiplex PCR; TCRdb keeps only in-frame clonotypes and omits some of them. The sample contains about 120,000 clones, around 89% of which appear only once. Sequencing was carried out using peripheral blood. The receptors stem from a woman aged 50 to 65 with acute or convalescent COVID-19. The CDR3 runs from the conserved cysteine through the conserved F or W. Fields, in order: D gene, clone size, V gene, J gene, CDR3 DNA, CDR3 protein. D genes are given only for firm matches. Where a row states a size, it is once, few, many or the class of an expanded clone; other rows omit it.

.	once	TRBV9	TRBJ2-1	TGTGCCAGCAGCGCCGGTTCCAATGAGCAGTTCTTC	CASSAGSNEQFF
.	few	TRBV27	TRBJ2-1	TGTGCCAGCAGTTTCCGCCGGAATGAGCAGTTCTTC	CASSFRRNEQFF
.	.	TRBV6-1	TRBJ2-2	TGTGCCAGCAGTGTTTCCTCGAGCCAGGTCACCGGGGAGCTGTTTTTT	CASSVSSSQVTGELFF
TRBD2	.	TRBV18	TRBJ2-1	TGTGCCAGCTCAACCGGGACTAGCGGGGGCAATGAGCAGTTCTTC	CASSTGTSGGNEQFF
.	few	TRBV3-1/TRBV3-2	TRBJ1-3	TGTGCCAGCAGCCTACCCAGCCGGGGGGCCCGAAACACCATATATTTT	CASSLPSRGARNTIYF
.	.	TRBV28	TRBJ1-1	TGTGCCAGCAGTTTAGAGAGAATGAACACTGAAGCTTTCTTT	CASSLERMNTEAFF
TRBD1	.	TRBV18	TRBJ1-2	TGTGCCAGCTCACCACAGGGACAGGGGGCCTACGGCTACACCTTC	CASSPQGQGAYGYTF
.	.	TRBV19	TRBJ1-5	TGTGCCAGTAGTATGGGTTCTGGCGGGGGCAATCAGCCCCAGCATTTT	CASSMGSGGGNQPQHF
TRBD2	.	TRBV27	TRBJ2-6	TGTGCCAGCAGTTCCCTAGCGGGAGTATACAACGTCCTGACTTTC	CASSSLAGVYNVLTF
.	.	TRBV6-1	TRBJ1-4	TGTGCCAGCAGTGAAGGAGGGCAGCTTAATGAAAAACTGTTTTTT	CASSEGGQLNEKLFF
TRBD1	once	TRBV10-1	TRBJ2-3	TGCGCCAGCAGGAAAGGACAGGGGACCAGCACAGATACGCAGTATTTT	CASRKGQGTSTDTQYF
.	.	TRBV18	TRBJ2-2	TGTGCCAGCTCACCAGCGCCCCAGCGGACCGGGGAGCTGTTTTTT	CASSPAPQRTGELFF
.	once	TRBV10-3	TRBJ2-7	TGTGCCATCAGTGAGTCCTCGGGCGAGACAGAAATTTACGAGCAGTACTTC	CAISESSGETEIYEQYF
TRBD1	.	TRBV29-1	TRBJ2-3	TGCAGCGTTACCCGACAGGGGGCGAGTGGAGATACGCAGTATTTT	CSVTRQGASGDTQYF
.	.	TRBV4-2	TRBJ2-2	TGTGCCAGCAGCCAAGTGGGATTGGGGGGAATAGAGGCCGGGGAGCTGTTTTTT	CASSQVGLGGIEAGELFF
.	once	TRBV11-2	TRBJ2-5	TGTGCCAGCAGCGCATCATGGGCGTTTGGGACCCAGTACTTC	CASSASWAFGTQYF
.	.	TRBV30	TRBJ2-1	TGTGCCTGGACCGGCGGGACGGCCAGCTACAATGAGCAGTTCTTC	CAWTGGTASYNEQFF
TRBD1	.	TRBV7-9	TRBJ1-1	TGTGCCAGCAGGGCAGGGGGCGCGAGTTGGAACACTGAAGCTTTCTTT	CASRAGGASWNTEAFF
.	few	TRBV5-1	TRBJ1-3	TGCGCCAGCAGCTCGGGTGGCTCTGGAAACACCATATATTTT	CASSSGGSGNTIYF
.	.	TRBV28	TRBJ2-7	TGTGCCAGCAGCCCCAACAGGGCATCCGAGCAGTACTTC	CASSPNRASEQYF
TRBD1	.	TRBV4-2	TRBJ2-7	TGTGCCAGCAGCCTCCGGGACAGGGCCTCCTACGAGCAGTACTTC	CASSLRDRASYEQYF
.	.	TRBV7-9	TRBJ1-1	TGTGCCAGCAGCTTAGAGTGGGCGGGAGCTTTCTTT	CASSLEWAGAFF
.	medium-sized	TRBV7-6	TRBJ2-1	TGTGCCAGCAGCCTCTCCTCCTACAATGAGCAGTTCTTC	CASSLSSYNEQFF
TRBD2	.	TRBV9	TRBJ2-1	TGTGCCAGCAGCGTTAGCGGGAGCCAATACAATGAGCAGTTCTTC	CASSVSGSQYNEQFF
.	.	TRBV28	TRBJ2-7	TGTGCCAGCAGTGAGGGACAGCGGGTGTACGAGCAGTACTTC	CASSEGQRVYEQYF
.	.	TRBV18	TRBJ2-5	TGTGCCAGCTCACCTTTAGCAGAGACCCAGTACTTC	CASSPLAETQYF
TRBD1	.	TRBV19	TRBJ2-4	TGTGCCAGTAGTATAAGACGGACAGGTATACAGTACTTC	CASSIRRTGIQYF
TRBD2	.	TRBV19	TRBJ2-1	TGTGCCAGTAGTGTCGGGACTAACGAGCAGTTCTTC	CASSVGTNEQFF
TRBD2	few	TRBV2	TRBJ2-1	TGTGCCAGCAGTGAAAAACTAGCGGGAGGCTCCGGGGAGTTCTTC	CASSEKLAGGSGEFF
.	.	TRBV20-1	TRBJ1-2	TGCAGTGCTGGTGACGGGGCTAACTATGGCTACACCTTC	CSAGDGANYGYTF
TRBD1	.	TRBV19	TRBJ1-2	TGTGCCAGTAGTAGTGGACAGGGGAACTATGGCTACACCTTC	CASSSGQGNYGYTF
TRBD1	.	TRBV29-1	TRBJ2-1	TGCAGCGTTGAGAGACAGGGCGGCTCCTACAATGAGCAGTTCTTC	CSVERQGGSYNEQFF
.	.	TRBV24-1	TRBJ2-3	TGTGCCACCAGTGACCCCTCCACAGATACGCAGTATTTT	CATSDPSTDTQYF
.	.	TRBV18	TRBJ1-1	TGTGCCAGCTCACCCGGGGAGCCGACGACTGAAGCTTTCTTT	CASSPGEPTTEAFF
TRBD1	.	TRBV2	TRBJ1-5	TGTGCCAGCAGTGAAAGGGGACCGGGACAGGGGAATCAGCCCCAGCATTTT	CASSERGPGQGNQPQHF
TRBD1	once	TRBV6-2/TRBV6-3	TRBJ1-1	TGTGCCAGCAGTTACGGGACAGGGGGAAGGAACACTGAAGCTTTCTTT	CASSYGTGGRNTEAFF
.	.	TRBV28	TRBJ1-4	TGTGCCAGCAGGGGCCACAGTGCAACTAATGAAAAACTGTTTTTT	CASRGHSATNEKLFF
.	.	TRBV24-1	TRBJ1-4	TGTGCCACCAGTGAAGCTACAGGGTTAGGTGAAAAACTGTTTTTT	CATSEATGLGEKLFF
TRBD1	.	TRBV5-6	TRBJ1-3	TGTGCCAGCAGCTTGTCCCGGACAGGTGCCCTCGGAAACACCATATATTTT	CASSLSRTGALGNTIYF
TRBD2	.	TRBV27	TRBJ2-1	TGTGCCAGCAGTTTACGGCTAGCGGGAGTCAATGAGCAGTTCTTC	CASSLRLAGVNEQFF
TRBD1	.	TRBV5-1	TRBJ1-1	TGCGCCAGCATGGGACAGGGCTACACTGAAGCTTTCTTT	CASMGQGYTEAFF
TRBD2	.	TRBV18	TRBJ2-5	TGTGCCAGCTCACCACGGACTAGCGGGAGGGAAGAGACCCAGTACTTC	CASSPRTSGREETQYF
.	.	TRBV2	TRBJ1-5	TGTGCCAGCACCTCCGGTGGGGGCCCCAATCAGCCCCAGCATTTT	CASTSGGGPNQPQHF
.	.	TRBV5-5	TRBJ2-1	TGTGCCAGCAGCAATGACCTAGGACTGGGAAACAATGAGCAGTTCTTC	CASSNDLGLGNNEQFF
TRBD1	few	TRBV7-9	TRBJ1-5	TGTGCCAGCAGCTTGGGGACAGGGGTGCAGCCCCAGCATTTT	CASSLGTGVQPQHF
.	.	TRBV18	TRBJ1-5	TGTGCCAGCTCACGGGGCCGGGATCAGCCCCAGCATTTT	CASSRGRDQPQHF
TRBD1	few	TRBV6-5	TRBJ1-1	TGTGCCAGCAGTTACTCCAGGGGGCTGAACACTGAAGCTTTCTTT	CASSYSRGLNTEAFF
.	.	TRBV2	TRBJ1-2	TGTGCCAGCAGTTTGTCCGACAGACCTAACTATGGCTACACCTTC	CASSLSDRPNYGYTF